This TCR beta chain was retrieved from a study of molecular identifiers for immune sequencing clone quantification. Libraries of naive CD8 cells were prepared from approximately 20,000 to 1,000,000 sorted cells using 10%, 30% or 50% RNA. Previously described methods and listed TCR primers were used for bulk TCR libraries. TCRdb itself ran the PCR reads through MiXCR, one entry per CDR3 protein. The data hold 60,000 to 75,000 distinct CDR3 sequences, with under 20% observed a single time. This clonotype was seen at least ten times. Its antigen remains unknown. An end of the junction does not agree with germline; a read error may underlie this. The CDR3 covers 14 residues. CDR1 is MNHEY and CDR2 is SVGEGT in the germline V gene. General study results and limits: Clones carrying above 20 RNA copies accounted for over 99% of effector molecules, under 1% in naive cells. Spiked-in Jurkat TCR RNA corresponding to one cell was reported as detectable against 1 million or so naive cells.

The receptor's source is a human donor in good health. Some libraries in this study had Jurkat cell RNA spiked in. The rearrangement uses TRBV6-2 or TRBV6-3 and TRBJ2-7, with TRBD2 identical over 11 bases. Material for sequencing was naive CD8+ T cells from blood, with Jurkat cell RNA spiked in. The subset: FACS-sorted CD8+CD4-CCR7+CD45RA+ naive T cells. CDR3 sequence (DNA): TGTGCCAGCAGCTTACTAGCGGGAGACTCGCCCCCTGACTTC. This gives the protein CASSLLAGDSPPDF.